Given below is one T cell receptor beta chain in context. The antigen remains undetermined. The libraries were made with immunoSEQ version 4 in survey mode. Assay: immunoSEQ multiplex PCR; the TCRdb copy retains only in-frame clones and omits some. The data hold about 60,000 clones, with about 81% observed a single time. This CDR3 spans 14 amino acids. J gave up 2 bases and V 6 bases, and 3 bases lay outside the gene matches. Germline V CDR1 and CDR2: WNHNN, SYGVQD (reference sequence). These data come from a study of persistence of HIV-infected CD4 T cells. Study details: Donors were ART-treated; their CMV- and Gag-responding CD4+ T cells were isolated.

Cells were stimulated with overlapping HIV-1 Gag 15-mer peptides. Sorted nonresponding memory CD4+ T cells were CD40L-negative, CD69-negative, CD45RO-high. Donors had CD4+ T cell counts above 400 cells/uL and were CMV-seropositive. For around 17 hours, CD8-depleted PBMCs received anti-CD28/CD49d costimulation, a CD40-blocking antibody and enfuvirtide. The chain combines TRBV10-1 with TRBJ1-3; TRBD1 agrees at 8 bases. Sequencing was performed on CD4+ T cells sorted from PBMCs after roughly 20-hour stimulation, taken from a patient who received antiretroviral therapy. This clonotype was obtained from an adult man with HIV who was CMV-seropositive. CDR3 loop: CASRPTGAGNTIYF. The CDR3 DNA is TGCGCCAGCAGGCCGACAGGGGCTGGAAACACCATATATTTT.